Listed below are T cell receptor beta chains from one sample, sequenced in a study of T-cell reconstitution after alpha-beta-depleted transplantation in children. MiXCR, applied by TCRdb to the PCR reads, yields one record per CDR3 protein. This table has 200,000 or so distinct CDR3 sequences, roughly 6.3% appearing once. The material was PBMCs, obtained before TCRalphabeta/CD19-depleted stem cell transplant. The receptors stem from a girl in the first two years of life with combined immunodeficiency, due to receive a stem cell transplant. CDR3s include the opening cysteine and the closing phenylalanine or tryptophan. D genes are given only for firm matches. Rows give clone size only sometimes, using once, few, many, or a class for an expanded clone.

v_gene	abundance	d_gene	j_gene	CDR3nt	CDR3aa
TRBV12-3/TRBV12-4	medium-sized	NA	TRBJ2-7	TGTGCCAGCAGTGAAAGGGGGTACTACGAGCAGTACTTC	CASSERGYYEQYF
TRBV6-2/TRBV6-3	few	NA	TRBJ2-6	TGTGCCAGCAGTTCCTTGAGGGACACTGTCGCCACTGGGGCCAACGTCCTGACTTTC	CASSSLRDTVATGANVLTF
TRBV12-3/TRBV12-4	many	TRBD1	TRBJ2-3	TGTGCCAGCAGTTTCCCGGGACAGGGGTCGGGCACAGATACGCAGTATTTT	CASSFPGQGSGTDTQYF
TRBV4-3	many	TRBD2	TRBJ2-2	TGCGCCAGCAGCCATCGGGGGGCCGGGGAGCTGTTTTTT	CASSHRGAGELFF
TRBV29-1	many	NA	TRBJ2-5	TGCAGCGTTGCGGCCAACTGGGAGACCCAGTACTTC	CSVAANWETQYF
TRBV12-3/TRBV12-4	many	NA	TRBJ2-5	TGTGCCAGCAGTCCCGTACAACTCCAAGAGACCCAGTACTTC	CASSPVQLQETQYF
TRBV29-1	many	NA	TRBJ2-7	TGCAGCGTTGAAGATCCTACCCCGGGCGAGCAGTACTTC	CSVEDPTPGEQYF
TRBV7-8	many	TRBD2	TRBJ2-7	TGTGCCAGCAGCTGGGCGGGGGGCCCCTCCTACGAGCAGTACTTC	CASSWAGGPSYEQYF
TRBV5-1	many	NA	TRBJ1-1	TGCGCCAGCAGCCCCATGGGGGAAACTGAAGCTTTCTTT	CASSPMGETEAFF
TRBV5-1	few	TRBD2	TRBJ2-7	TGCGCCAGCAGCCCCGGGCGACTAGCGGGGGCCTCCCCTTACGAGCAGTACTTC	CASSPGRLAGASPYEQYF
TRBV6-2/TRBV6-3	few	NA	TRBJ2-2	TGTGCCAGCAGTTACTCAGAGCGGACCGGGGAGCTGTTTTTT	CASSYSERTGELFF
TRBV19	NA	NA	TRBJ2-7	TGTGCCAGTAGTACCCCAGGGGACGAGCAGTACTTC	CASSTPGDEQYF
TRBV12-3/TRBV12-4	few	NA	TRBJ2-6	TGTGCCAGCAGCTTGGGACCCCCCTCTGGGGCCAACGTCCTGACTTTC	CASSLGPPSGANVLTF
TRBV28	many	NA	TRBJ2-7	TGTGCCAGCATTCCCTCAGGGAGATACGAGCAGTACTTC	CASIPSGRYEQYF
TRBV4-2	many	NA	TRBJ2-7	TGTGCCAGCAGCCAAGATGGTAGTATCGGTTTGAGCCAGGACGAGCAGTACTTC	CASSQDGSIGLSQDEQYF
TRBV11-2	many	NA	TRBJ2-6	TGTGCCAGCAGCTCTCAGATCCGGTCAAACGGGGCCAACGTCCTGACTTTC	CASSSQIRSNGANVLTF
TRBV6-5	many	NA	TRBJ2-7	TGTGCCAGCAGTTACTCGAGCTTAGGGTACGAGCAGTACTTC	CASSYSSLGYEQYF
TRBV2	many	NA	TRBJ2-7	TGTGCCAGCATTTTAACCACGAACGAGCAGTACTTC	CASILTTNEQYF
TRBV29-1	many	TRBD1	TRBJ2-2	TGCAGCGGACAGGGACCCTCAACCGGGGAGCTGTTTTTT	CSGQGPSTGELFF
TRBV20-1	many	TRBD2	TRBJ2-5	TGCAGTGCTAGACTAGCGGGAGAGGGTTGGTGGGGACAAGAGACCCAGTACTTC	CSARLAGEGWWGQETQYF
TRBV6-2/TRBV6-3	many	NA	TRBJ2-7	TGTGCCAGCAGTTACGCCGGGATCTACGAGCAGTACTTC	CASSYAGIYEQYF
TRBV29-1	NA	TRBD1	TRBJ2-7	TGCAGCGTAGCGCCGGGACAGGGCGTGGAGCAGTACTTC	CSVAPGQGVEQYF
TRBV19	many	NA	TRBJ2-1	TGTGCCAGTAGTATAGGGCACAACAATGAGCAGTTCTTC	CASSIGHNNEQFF
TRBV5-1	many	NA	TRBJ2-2	TGCGCCAGCAGCTTGGCACAAACGAACACCGGGGAGCTGTTTTTT	CASSLAQTNTGELFF
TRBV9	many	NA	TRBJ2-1	TGTGCCAGCAGCCCGACTGGAAGCTCCTACAATGAGCAGTTCTTC	CASSPTGSSYNEQFF
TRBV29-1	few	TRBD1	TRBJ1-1	TGCAGCGTCCGGGGACAGGCCTACACTGAAGCTTTCTTT	CSVRGQAYTEAFF
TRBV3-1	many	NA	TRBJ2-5	TGTGCCAGCAGCCAAGGGTACGGACAGAGCCTTCAAGAGACCCAGTACTTC	CASSQGYGQSLQETQYF
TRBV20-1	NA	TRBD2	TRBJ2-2	TGCAGTGCTAGTATCAGGACTACTAGCGGGAGAAACGGGGAGCTGTTTTTT	CSASIRTTSGRNGELFF